One sample yielded the 11 T cell receptor beta chains listed below, sequenced in a study of blood T cells in healthy people across ages. For the second PCR, which ran for 7 to 11 cycles, a sample-barcoded 5' primer and a J-beta primer mix were used. TCRdb analysed the 5' RACE reads with MiXCR anew, one entry per CDR3 protein. The profile shows roughly 680,000 distinct CDR3 sequences, 45% to 60% of them singletons. The sample consisted of blood. These receptor sequences come from a woman aged 80 or over in good health.

This clonotype was detected only once. The V call is TRBV28, the J call TRBJ2-2; tentative D call: TRBD1 (6 bases). The CDR3 runs 13 residues. Trimming took off 6 bases at V and 7 bases at J, with 12 bases between the two ends. Per germline, CDR1 MDHEN and CDR2 SYDVKM. The CDR3 is CASSPGHRGELFF. DNA of the CDR3: TGTGCCAGCAGCCCGGGACATCGCGGGGAGCTGTTTTTT.

CDR3 amino acids: CASSVDGFSEQFF. CDR3 bases: TGTGCCAGCAGCGTAGACGGGTTCAGTGAGCAGTTCTTC. This rearrangement joins TRBV9 to TRBJ2-1; D remains ambiguous. Germline CDR1 is SGDLS and CDR2 is YYNGEE. This CDR3 spans 13 amino acids. V was clipped by 0 bases and J by 9 bases, with 10 bases between them. Complete variable domain (other parts from reference TRBV9 and TRBJ2-1): DSGVTQTPKHLITATGQRVTLRCSPRSGDLSVYWYQQSLDQGLQFLIQYYNGEERAKGNILERFSAQQFPDLHSELNLSSLELGDSALYFCASSVDGFSEQFFGPGTRLTVL.

Ten or more counts support this clonotype. The genes are TRBV3-1 and TRBJ1-2; no reliable D call. Looked up from germline, CDR1 is LGHDT and CDR2 is YNNKEL (reference sequence). V lost 1 base to trimming and J lost 0 bases, with 6 bases between them. The CDR3 contains 14 residues. The CDR3: CASSQGRANYGYTF. DNA for the CDR3: TGTGCCAGCAGCCAAGGCAGAGCTAACTATGGCTACACCTTC.

In its sample, this clonotype was seen many times. V usage is TRBV6-5 and J usage is TRBJ1-1; 8 bases are shared with TRBD1. In germline, CDR1 is MNHEY, CDR2 SVGAGI. J gave up 4 bases and V 5 bases, and 6 bases lay outside the gene matches. CDR3 size: 14 residues. In nucleotides, the CDR3 is TGTGCCAGCAGTCCTAGGCAGGGGGCCACTGAAGCTTTCTTT. This encodes CASSPRQGATEAFF.

A note on this clonotype: At one boundary the junction diverges from the germline segment, which might be a read error. CDR3 in DNA: TGTGCCGGCAGCCAAGTCACAGGGGGCAGAACCTACAATGAGCAGTTCTTC. It is translated as CAGSQVTGGRTYNEQFF. The rearrangement joins TRBV3-1 to TRBJ2-1, with 9 bases aligning to TRBD1. Germline CDR1 reads LGHDT; CDR2 reads YNNKEL (reference sequence). The CDR3 has 17 residues.

This chain connects TRBV20-1 to TRBJ2-3; perhaps TRBD2 as D (5 bases). This CDR3 is 16 amino acids long. V lost 2 bases and J 4 bases, leaving 19 bases between the germline ends. Germline CDR1 reads DFQATT; CDR2 reads SNEGSKA (reference sequence). As DNA, the CDR3 is TGCAGTGCTAGATGGGGTAGTTGGAGAGCGGCAGATACGCAGTATTTT. This sequence encodes CSARWGSWRAADTQYF.

This chain connects TRBV11-2 to TRBJ2-7; TRBD1 might be the D (6 bases). Deletions cut 5 bases from V and 7 bases from J, with 15 bases between. The germline CDR1 and CDR2 sequences are SGHAT and FQNNGV. This CDR3 is 13 amino acids long. In nucleotides, the CDR3 is TGTGCCAGCAGCCCGCGAACAGGGAGTGAGCAGTACTTC. Translated, it gives CASSPRTGSEQYF.

This clonotype occurred many times. CDR3 in amino acids: CASTRAEVAGSYNEQFF. The CDR3 region has the DNA TGTGCCAGCACCAGGGCCGAGGTAGCGGGATCATACAATGAGCAGTTCTTC. The chain employs TRBV6-6 and TRBJ2-1; 8 bases are a match to TRBD2. The CDR3 consists of 17 residues. V shed 7 bases and J 4 bases; nucleotides not matched to a gene: 15. Germline V lookup: CDR1 MNHNY, CDR2 SVGAGI (reference sequence).

Note on this clonotype: A much larger clone is a single base away; this may be a read error. The chain joins TRBV5-1 to TRBJ2-1, with D possibly called TRBD1 or TRBD2 (5 bases each). This CDR3 comprises 16 residues. Germline loops: CDR1 SGHRS, CDR2 YFSETQ. With 4 bases removed from V and 4 bases from J, the gap between germline ends came to 18 bases. The CDR3 DNA reads TGCGCCAGCAGCGCCACGTACAGGAGGCAGTACAATGAGCAGTTCTTC. Translated, it gives CASSATYRRQYNEQFF.

This clonotype was observed at least ten times. In DNA form, the CDR3 reads TGCAGCGTTGGGCAGGGAAGCAATCAGCCCCAGCATTTT. It translates to CSVGQGSNQPQHF. The chain recombines TRBV29-1 with TRBJ1-5; D is perhaps TRBD1 (5 bases). The CDR3 runs to 13 residues. Trimming shortened V by 4 bases and J by 1 base, and 8 bases separated the two germline ends. In germline, CDR1 is SQVTM, CDR2 ANQGSEA.

The chain is built from TRBV4-2 and TRBJ2-1; 7 bases map to TRBD2. The CDR3 length is 15 residues. CDR1 and CDR2 (germline): LGHNA, YNFKEQ. Trimming cost V 1 base and J 5 bases; bases outside gene matches: 5. The CDR3 spells CASSQATAGHNEQFF. As DNA, the CDR3 is TGTGCCAGCAGCCAAGCTACAGCGGGACACAATGAGCAGTTCTTC.